The 10 T cell receptor beta chains below all came from one sample that was sequenced in a study of CD8 T cells in ankylosing spondylitis. TCRdb used MiXCR to reprocess the 5' RACE reads, holding one entry per CDR3 protein. The sample contains some 130,000 distinct CDR3 sequences, 7% to 9% of which appear only once. The sequencing input was synovial fluid, either unsorted or a sorted T cell fraction (not recorded which). These receptors all stem from a male donor with ankylosing spondylitis.

This clonotype was recorded many times. The chain links TRBV11-3 to TRBJ2-1; 8 bases are shared with TRBD1. This CDR3 region has 15 residues. Germline V gene sequence: CDR1 SGHNT, CDR2 YENEEA. The ends lost 5 bases at V and 7 bases at J; junction bases unmatched: 10. The CDR3 protein is CASSPTTGGRNEQFF. In nucleotides, the CDR3 is TGTGCCAGCAGCCCCACTACAGGGGGGCGTAATGAGCAGTTCTTC.

This chain connects TRBV6-2 or TRBV6-3 to TRBJ1-1; D ambiguous. Trimming left V 5 bases short and J 3 bases short, with 13 bases between. The germline gives CDR1 MNHEY, CDR2 SVGEGT. The CDR3 is 14 amino acids. CDR3 bases: TGTGCCAGCAGTAAAGGAGGGTTGTACACTGAAGCTTTCTTT. Protein: CASSKGGLYTEAFF.

The rearrangement links TRBV27 to TRBJ2-7; weak D call: TRBD1 (6 bases). The CDR3 sequence is 13 residues long. Germline CDR1 is MNHEY and CDR2 is SMNVEV (reference sequence). Trimming stripped 2 bases from V and 5 bases from J, with 10 bases between. DNA of the CDR3: TGTGCCAGCAGTTTAACGGACAGCCACGAGCAGTACTTC. It is translated as CASSLTDSHEQYF.

This clonotype was picked up many times. The V gene is TRBV5-5, the J gene TRBJ1-4; D gene ambiguous. Trimming cost V 2 bases and J 8 bases, with 13 bases left between them. The CDR3 has 14 residues. Germline CDR1 SGHKS, CDR2 YYEKEE (reference sequence). For the CDR3, the DNA is TGTGCCAGCAGCTTTCCTGGGGAAGTGGAAAAACTGTTTTTT. The encoded protein is CASSFPGEVEKLFF.

This clonotype has a count of ten or more. This chain connects TRBV4-3 to TRBJ2-5, with D perhaps matching TRBD1 (6 bases). Looked up from germline, CDR1 is LGHNA and CDR2 is YSLEER. The CDR3 length is 15 residues. Trimming took off 0 bases at V and 4 bases at J, with 12 bases between the two ends. The CDR3 nucleotides read TGCGCCAGCAGCCAAGATTTATGGACAGCAGAGACCCAGTACTTC. Translation gives CASSQDLWTAETQYF.

This clonotype has ten or more counts. The chain carries TRBV6-6 and TRBJ2-1; D remains unclear. This CDR3 has 13 residues. With 0 bases removed from V and 7 bases from J, the gap between germline ends came to 7 bases. In germline, CDR1 is MNHNY, CDR2 SVGAGI (reference sequence). In DNA, the CDR3 is TGTGCCAGCAGTTACTCTCCGGGTAATGAGCAGTTCTTC. This encodes CASSYSPGNEQFF.

The rearrangement uses TRBV28 and TRBJ2-3, with D perhaps TRBD2 (6 bases). Germline CDR1 is MDHEN and CDR2 is SYDVKM. There are 14 residues in the CDR3. V lost 7 bases, J lost 3 bases, and 14 bases lay in between. This CDR3 is CASTLWGRTDTQYF. In nucleotides, the CDR3 is TGTGCCAGCACCCTATGGGGGAGGACAGATACGCAGTATTTT.

This clonotype was recorded at least ten times. The V and J genes are TRBV4-2 and TRBJ2-3; TRBD1 matches 10 bases. This CDR3 contains 16 residues. CDR1 and CDR2 from the germline V gene are LGHNA and YNFKEQ. V lost 0 bases to trimming and J lost 5 bases; unmatched junction nucleotides: 5. DNA for the CDR3: TGTGCCAGCAGCCAAGATGGGGACAGGGGAGGAGATACGCAGTATTTT. Translating gives CASSQDGDRGGDTQYF.

This clonotype was recorded at least ten times. The chain carries TRBV13 and TRBJ2-1; D possibly corresponds to TRBD2 (7 bases). The CDR3 consists of 19 residues. CDR1 and CDR2 from the germline V gene are PRHDT and FYEKMQ (reference sequence). V was shortened by 2 bases and J by 6 bases, with 26 bases between the two germline ends. CDR3 sequence reads: CASSLQVHGGLGGVNEQFF. In nucleotides, the CDR3 is TGTGCCAGCAGCTTACAGGTGCATGGTGGACTAGGGGGGGTCAATGAGCAGTTCTTC.

This chain connects TRBV5-1 to TRBJ2-3; 9 bases map to TRBD2. J gave up 4 bases and V 1 base, and 13 bases lay outside the gene matches. Germline V gene sequence: CDR1 SGHRS, CDR2 YFSETQ. CDR3 length: 18 amino acids. The CDR3 nucleotides read TGCGCCAGCAGCTTGTTGATACCCCAGGCGGGAGGGCCAGATACGCAGTATTTT. This codes for CASSLLIPQAGGPDTQYF.